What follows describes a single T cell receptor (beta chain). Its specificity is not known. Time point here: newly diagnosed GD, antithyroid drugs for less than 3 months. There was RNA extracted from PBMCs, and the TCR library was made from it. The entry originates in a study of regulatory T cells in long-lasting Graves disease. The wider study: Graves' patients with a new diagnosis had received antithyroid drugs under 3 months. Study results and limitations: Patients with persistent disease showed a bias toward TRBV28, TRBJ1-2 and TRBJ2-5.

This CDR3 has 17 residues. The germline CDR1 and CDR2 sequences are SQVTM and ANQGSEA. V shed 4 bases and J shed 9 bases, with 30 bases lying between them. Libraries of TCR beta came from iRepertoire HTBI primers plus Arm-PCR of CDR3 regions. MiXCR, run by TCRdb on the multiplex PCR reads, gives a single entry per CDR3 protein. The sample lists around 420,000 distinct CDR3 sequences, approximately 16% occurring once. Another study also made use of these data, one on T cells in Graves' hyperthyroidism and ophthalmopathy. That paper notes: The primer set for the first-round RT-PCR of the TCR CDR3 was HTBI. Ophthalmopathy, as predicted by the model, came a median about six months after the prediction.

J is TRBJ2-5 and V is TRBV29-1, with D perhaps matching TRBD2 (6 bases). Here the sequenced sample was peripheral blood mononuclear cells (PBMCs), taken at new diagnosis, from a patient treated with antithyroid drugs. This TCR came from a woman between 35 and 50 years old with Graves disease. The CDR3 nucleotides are TGCAGCGTTGGAAGCATCGAGCGGGTGATTTCCGTGGAGGCCCAGTACTTC. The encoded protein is CSVGSIERVISVEAQYF.